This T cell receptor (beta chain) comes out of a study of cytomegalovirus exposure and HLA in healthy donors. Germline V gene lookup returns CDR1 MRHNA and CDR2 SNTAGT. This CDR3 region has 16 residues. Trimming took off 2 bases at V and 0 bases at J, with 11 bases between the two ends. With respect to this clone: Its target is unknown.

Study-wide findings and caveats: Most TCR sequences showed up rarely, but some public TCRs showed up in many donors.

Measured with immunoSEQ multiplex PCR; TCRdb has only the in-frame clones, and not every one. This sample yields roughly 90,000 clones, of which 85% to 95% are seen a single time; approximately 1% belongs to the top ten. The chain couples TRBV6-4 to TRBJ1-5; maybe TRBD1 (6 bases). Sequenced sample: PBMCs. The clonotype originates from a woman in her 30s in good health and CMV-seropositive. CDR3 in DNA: TGTGCCAGCAGTGACGAGACAGGCTATAGCAATCAGCCCCAGCATTTT. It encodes CASSDETGYSNQPQHF.